These 23 T cell receptor beta chains came from one sample sequenced in a study of blood T cell repertoires in COVID-19 (dated by TCRdb to the early 2020s). The library was generated by the immunoSEQ multiplex PCR assay. Entries here come from immuneACCESS through TCRdb and include only in-frame sequences with V and J called. Some clones fail to appear in such tables; in the studies checked, an unresolved V gene covers under half of the shortfall, and the cause of the remainder is unknown. This sample has 75,000 to 100,000 clones in its table, and around 90% of those were observed once. The ten largest clones add up to more than 5.5% of the sample. Sample: peripheral blood. The origin of the receptors is a man aged 70 or older with acute or convalescent COVID-19.

V is TRBV5-4 and J is TRBJ1-1; 7 nucleotides agree with TRBD1. The CDR3 covers 14 residues. J lost 4 bases, V lost 3 bases, and 6 bases had no gene match. Germline CDR1 SGHNT, CDR2 YYREEE (reference sequence). This CDR3 reads CASSYRGGSTEAFF. The CDR3 DNA reads as TGTGCCAGCAGCTACAGGGGAGGCAGCACTGAAGCTTTCTTT.

V usage is TRBV5-8 and J usage is TRBJ1-5, with D tentatively TRBD1 (5 bases). CDR3 size: 15 residues. Germline CDR1 SGHTS, CDR2 YDEGEE. Deletions cut 4 bases from V and 1 base from J, with 12 bases between. The chain's CDR3 is CASSLQGMSNQPQHF. The CDR3 coding sequence is TGTGCCAGCAGCCTGCAGGGTATGAGCAATCAGCCCCAGCATTTT.

The CDR3 is CASSLFRGQGSYEQYF. The DNA of the CDR3 is TGTGCCAGCAGCCTCTTTCGGGGACAGGGGTCCTACGAGCAGTACTTC. The rearrangement joins TRBV13 to TRBJ2-7; TRBD1 matches at 10 bases. V was pared by 5 bases and J by 1 base, with 8 bases of the junction left unmatched. The length of the CDR3 is 16 residues. In germline, CDR1 is PRHDT, CDR2 FYEKMQ (reference sequence).

The V gene is TRBV28, the J gene TRBJ1-3, with 8 bases identical to TRBD1. This CDR3 region has 16 residues. Looked up from germline, CDR1 is MDHEN and CDR2 is SYDVKM. After removal of 4 bases from V and 0 bases from J, the junction contained 5 bases not matched to a gene. CDR3 sequence: CASSSRTGSSGNTIYF. The CDR3 nucleotides are TGTGCCAGCAGTTCCCGGACAGGGAGCTCTGGAAACACCATATATTTT.

This chain connects TRBV3-1 (or the pseudogene TRBV3-2) to TRBJ2-3, with 13 bases identical to TRBD2. This CDR3 comprises 16 residues. Germline-derived CDR1 and CDR2 are LGHDT and YNNKEL (reference sequence). V lost 6 bases and J lost 2; bases outside the gene matches: 5. The CDR3 is CASSPTSGGITDTQYF. The CDR3 DNA follows: TGTGCCAGCAGTCCGACTAGCGGGGGGATCACAGATACGCAGTATTTT.

The chain recombines TRBV6-1 with TRBJ2-2, with 8 positions matching TRBD1. The CDR3 contains 16 residues. The germline V gene has CDR1 MNHNS and CDR2 SASEGT. Losses at the gene ends were 4 bases for V and 3 bases for J; bases not matched to a gene: 7. CDR3 sequence (DNA): TGTGCCAGCAGTGTCAAGGGGACAGGACACACCGGGGAGCTGTTTTTT. As protein: CASSVKGTGHTGELFF.

The chain joins TRBV5-5 to TRBJ2-7; 9 nucleotides agree with TRBD1. The V gene end was trimmed by 2 bases and the J gene end by 6 bases; junction bases not matched to a gene: 6. The germline V gene has CDR1 SGHKS and CDR2 YYEKEE (reference sequence). There are 14 residues in the CDR3. This chain's CDR3 is CASSFARTGAEQYF. The CDR3 nucleotides read TGTGCCAGCAGCTTTGCCCGGACAGGGGCCGAGCAGTACTTC.

The chain has TRBV11-2 and TRBJ2-7; D may be TRBD2 (7 bases). With 1 base removed from V and 7 bases from J, the gap between germline ends came to 23 bases. Germline assignment: CDR1 SGHAT and CDR2 FQNNGV. There are 17 residues in the CDR3. The CDR3 protein is CASSLGGGGDRRREQYF. The CDR3 coding sequence is TGTGCCAGCAGCTTAGGAGGGGGGGGTGATCGTAGGAGGGAGCAGTACTTC.

The V call is TRBV28, the J call TRBJ1-5; no firm D call. CDR3 length: 12 residues. CDR1 is MDHEN, CDR2 SYDVKM, per germline. The germline V and J ends were trimmed by 11 bases and 2 bases, with 10 bases remaining between them. The CDR3 reads CAHGRRNQPQHF. In nucleotides, the CDR3 is TGTGCCCACGGGAGGCGCAATCAGCCCCAGCATTTT.

The rearrangement links TRBV19 to TRBJ1-5; D is unresolved. Trimming cost V 9 bases and J 2 bases, with 8 bases left between them. The CDR3 is 12 residues long. Germline V CDR1 and CDR2: LNHDA, SQIVND (reference sequence). Here the CDR3 DNA reads TGTGCCAGCGGGTCGGGCAATCAGCCCCAGCATTTT. Translating gives CASGSGNQPQHF. The variable domain in full, completed from reference TRBV19 and TRBJ1-5, reads DGGITQSPKYLFRKEGQNVTLSCEQNLNHDAMYWYRQDPGQGLRLIYYSQIVNDFQKGDIAEGYSVSREKKESFPLTVTSAQKNPTAFYLCASGSGNQPQHFGDGTRLSIL.

J is TRBJ1-4 and V is TRBV25-1; D is perhaps TRBD1 (5 bases). Trimming left V 6 bases short and J 5 bases short, with 22 bases between. The CDR3 is 17 amino acids. Germline loops: CDR1 MGHDK, CDR2 SYGVNS. The CDR3 DNA is TGTGCCAGCAGGCCCCCAGCGGGGCGGCAGAGCAATGAAAAACTGTTTTTT. Protein sequence: CASRPPAGRQSNEKLFF.

J is TRBJ1-4 and V is TRBV7-2; 12 nucleotides agree with TRBD1. The germline V gene has CDR1 SGHTA and CDR2 FQGNSA. J was trimmed by 7 bases and V by 1 base; bases with no gene match: 7. The CDR3 has 17 amino acids. In DNA form, the CDR3 reads TGTGCCAGCAGCTTAGTCCCGGGACAGGGGGCGGGTGAAAAACTGTTTTTT. Translation: CASSLVPGQGAGEKLFF.

The chain employs TRBV5-4 and TRBJ2-1; 8 bases fit TRBD2. Per the germline V gene, CDR1 is SGHNT and CDR2 is YYREEE (reference sequence). The trim removed 4 bases at V and 2 bases at J, leaving 8 bases unmatched. The CDR3 is made up of 16 amino acids. This CDR3 reads CASSTPASGPYNEQFF. DNA of the CDR3: TGTGCCAGCAGCACTCCCGCTAGCGGGCCCTACAATGAGCAGTTCTTC.

This chain joins TRBV27 and TRBJ1-1, with no clear D. The CDR3 sequence is 13 residues long. Germline-derived CDR1 and CDR2 are MNHEY and SMNVEV (reference sequence). Trimming took 4 bases from V and 10 from J, leaving 16 bases between them. CDR3 residues: CASSSLRSVGAFF. CDR3 bases: TGTGCCAGCAGTTCACTACGTTCCGTTGGAGCTTTCTTT.

The chain couples TRBV7-8 to TRBJ2-7, with D possibly being TRBD1 (6 bases). The germline CDR1 and CDR2 sequences are SGHVS and FQNEAQ. The germline V and J ends were trimmed by 2 bases and 3 bases, with 14 bases remaining between them. The CDR3 is made up of 15 amino acids. The CDR3 protein is CASSLLLGAGYEQYF. DNA for the CDR3: TGTGCCAGCAGCTTATTGCTGGGGGCCGGCTACGAGCAGTACTTC. Drawing the rest from reference TRBV7-8 and TRBJ2-7, the complete variable domain is GAGVSQSPRYKVAKRGQDVALRCDPISGHVSLFWYQQALGQGPEFLTYFQNEAQLDKSGLPSDRFFAERPEGSVSTLKIQRTQQEDSAVYLCASSLLLGAGYEQYFGPGTRLTVT.

Points on this clone: Within the sample, other DNA sequences also encode this same CDR3. The chain couples TRBV18 to TRBJ1-5, with a weak D call TRBD1 (6 bases). The CDR3 consists of 13 residues. V lost 3 bases to trimming and J lost 4 bases, with 7 bases between them. Germline CDR1 KGHSH, CDR2 LQKENI. The CDR3 region is CASSPDRNQPQHF. CDR3 DNA: TGTGCCAGCTCACCGGACAGAAATCAGCCCCAGCATTTT.

In this sample, this clone turned up once. This chain links TRBV7-2 with TRBJ2-7; 10 bases are shared with TRBD2. CDR3 size: 15 residues. The V and J ends lost 7 bases and 7 bases, in that order; junction bases with no gene match: 13. Germline loops: CDR1 SGHTA, CDR2 FQGNSA. The CDR3 loop is CASIPEAGGPREQYF. The CDR3 region has the DNA TGTGCCAGCATCCCGGAAGCGGGGGGGCCAAGAGAGCAGTACTTC.

The J gene is TRBJ2-3, the V gene TRBV18; no clear D gene. The CDR3 totals 13 residues. V dropped 3 bases and J dropped 3 bases, with 7 bases sitting between them. Germline V gives CDR1 KGHSH, CDR2 LQKENI. This CDR3 reads CASSPLVTDTQYF. The CDR3 region has the DNA TGTGCCAGCTCACCCCTAGTGACAGATACGCAGTATTTT.

This chain joins TRBV5-1 and TRBJ1-1; tentatively, D is TRBD1 (5 bases). The CDR3 extends over 13 amino acids. Germline V gives CDR1 SGHRS, CDR2 YFSETQ. The V gene lost 4 bases and the J gene lost 4 bases, with 11 bases spanning the gap. The CDR3 region has the DNA TGCGCCAGCAGCCCGGGGGTAGGCACTGAAGCTTTCTTT. Translating it yields CASSPGVGTEAFF.

The chain is built from TRBV3-1 (or the pseudogene TRBV3-2) and TRBJ2-2; TRBD2 is a possible D gene (6 bases). The CDR3 extends over 14 amino acids. The V gene lost 0 bases and the J gene lost 7 bases, with 9 bases spanning the gap. Germline CDR1 reads LGHDT; CDR2 reads YNNKEL (reference sequence). The CDR3 nucleotides read TGTGCCAGCAGCCAAGAGTGGGGGGTCGGGGAGCTGTTTTTT. Amino acids: CASSQEWGVGELFF.

V usage is TRBV18 and J usage is TRBJ1-2; D call uncertain. This CDR3 spans 15 amino acids. Trimming took 2 bases from V and 0 from J, leaving 10 bases between them. Germline V lookup: CDR1 KGHSH, CDR2 LQKENI. The CDR3 reads CASSPGGRANYGYTF. DNA for the CDR3: TGTGCCAGCTCACCAGGAGGGCGGGCTAACTATGGCTACACCTTC.

The V gene is TRBV18, the J gene TRBJ2-7; possible D gene TRBD2, 6 bases. Germline V CDR1 and CDR2: KGHSH, LQKENI. V was cut by 4 bases and J by 3 bases, with 16 bases left in between. The CDR3 contains 15 residues. CDR3 nucleotide sequence: TGTGCCAGCTCACAAGGGGACGGGAGATTCTACGAGCAGTACTTC. Protein: CASSQGDGRFYEQYF.

V gene TRBV2 combines with J gene TRBJ1-5; D is perhaps TRBD1 (5 bases). CDR1 is SNHLY and CDR2 is FYNNEI in the germline V gene. Trimming removed 0 bases at V and 3 bases at J, with 15 bases between. This CDR3 has 17 amino acids. CDR3 nucleotides: TGTGCCAGCAGTGAAGCGCTTTGGGGCAGCTACAATCAGCCCCAGCATTTT. This translates into CASSEALWGSYNQPQHF.